This T cell receptor beta chain was recovered during a study of cytomegalovirus exposure and HLA in healthy donors. PCR amplification relied on 60 Vbeta primers (plus 13 Jbeta primers). Using immunoSEQ multiplex PCR, the repertoire was profiled, and TCRdb retains in-frame clones only, with some absent. The sample consists of about 160,000 clones, about three quarters of them appearing once. The V gene's germline CDR1 is SGDLS and CDR2 YYNGEE. V lost 3 bases and J lost 1, with 8 bases in between. This CDR3 has 14 amino acids. The receptor's source is a female donor in good health and CMV-seronegative. The chain links TRBV9 to TRBJ1-5; D remains ambiguous. Input material: PBMCs. CDR3 in DNA: TGTGCCAGCAGCGAAGGGAGCAGCAATCAGCCCCAGCATTTT. Its translation is CASSEGSSNQPQHF.